These 3 T cell receptor beta chains originate from one sample sequenced in a study of shared clonotypes between healthy human individuals. Assay: immunoSEQ multiplex PCR; the TCRdb copy retains only in-frame clones and omits some. Among roughly 2.2 million clones, approximately 93% were seen once, and the ten largest hold 0.35% to 0.45%. The sample was naive CD4+ T cells from PBMCs. Subset reported: CD45RA+ positively selected. The receptors derive from a man aged 18-30 years in good health. Some clones in this sample may be carry-over from other donors' samples.

This clone was seen only a few times. The chain recombines TRBV7-9 with TRBJ1-5; D gene ambiguous. Germline CDR1 and CDR2: SEHNR and FQNEAQ (reference sequence). The CDR3 has 13 residues. Trimming took off 4 bases at V and 9 bases at J, with 13 bases between the two ends. CDR3 DNA: TGTGCCAGCAGCTCGGGCGACCGCGGGCCCCAGCATTTT. Translation gives CASSSGDRGPQHF.

The chain carries TRBV2 and TRBJ1-5, with D tentatively TRBD1 (6 bases). This CDR3 has 15 residues. Germline assignment: CDR1 SNHLY and CDR2 FYNNEI. V was clipped by 5 bases and J by 0 bases, with 11 bases between them. CDR3 loop: CASSMSRGSNQPQHF. The CDR3 DNA reads TGTGCCAGCAGTATGTCCAGGGGTAGCAATCAGCCCCAGCATTTT.

Comments on this clone: Different DNA sequences within this sample yield the same CDR3. The chain carries TRBV18 and TRBJ2-7; 9 bases map to TRBD1. V gave up 6 bases and J gave up 1 base; unmatched junction bases: 7. The CDR3 consists of 15 residues. Germline V gene lookup returns CDR1 KGHSH and CDR2 LQKENI. CDR3 sequence (DNA): TGTGCCAGCTCCCTTCCGGGACAGGGATCCTACGAGCAGTACTTC. It yields the protein CASSLPGQGSYEQYF.